The next 24 T cell receptor beta chains were all read from a single sample in a study of post-analysis software for immune sequencing data (dated by TCRdb to between 2014 and 2017). The study at large found these results: Patients showed significantly higher frequencies than controls for five TRBV segments, among them TRBV5-6, TRBV5-1 and TRBV20-1.

What these receptors recognize is not known. Libraries were constructed by PCR. The instrument was an Illumina HiSeq 2500. To reduce PCR and sequencing biases, unique molecular identifiers were incorporated into the TCR beta cDNA libraries. TCRdb redid the processing of the public reads, applying fastp at Q25 and MiXCR, and retained in-frame beta chains. Rows with a matching CDR3 protein are joined into one entry that keeps the most common DNA and genes. The sample contains fewer than 600,000 distinct CDR3 sequences, 45% of them found a single time. The top ten hold 9.5% to 13% of the sample. Sequenced material: blood. Receptor source: a girl aged 10-17 years with multiple sclerosis.

The V call is TRBV5-1, the J call TRBJ2-7; TRBD2 matches at 9 bases. The CDR3 spans 16 residues. Per germline, CDR1 SGHRS and CDR2 YFSETQ. V gave up 0 bases and J gave up 0 bases; unmatched junction bases: 4. CDR3 bases: TGCGCCAGCAGCTTGGGTAATAGCGGGAGCTCCTACGAGCAGTACTTC. Protein: CASSLGNSGSSYEQYF.

The J gene is TRBJ1-2, the V gene TRBV12-3 or TRBV12-4; perhaps TRBD1 as D (5 bases). Trimming took off 4 bases at V and 2 bases at J, with 11 bases between the two ends. The CDR3 runs to 14 residues. The CDR3 here is CASSSSGSNYGYTF. Here the CDR3 DNA reads TGTGCCAGCAGTTCCTCAGGGTCGAACTATGGCTACACCTTC.

This clonotype was detected only a few times. This chain joins TRBV7-6 and TRBJ2-7; D is undetermined. Gene TRBJ2-5 matches the end of the DNA better, so the J call may be wrong. Per the germline V gene, CDR1 is SGHVS and CDR2 is FNYEAQ. CDR3 length equals 12 residues. The CDR3 nucleotides are TGTGCCAGCAGCGCAAGTGCCCAGACCCAGTACTTC. Amino acids: CASSASAQTQYF.

CDR3 region: CSVTGARGSNTEAFF. The CDR3 DNA sequence: TGCAGCGTGACCGGGGCAAGAGGATCGAACACTGAAGCTTTCTTT. The chain carries TRBV29-1 and TRBJ1-1; TRBD1 is a possible D gene (5 bases). The germline gives CDR1 SQVTM, CDR2 ANQGSEA. With 6 bases removed from V and 1 base from J, the gap between germline ends came to 18 bases. The CDR3 consists of 15 residues.

The rearrangement links TRBV6-2 or TRBV6-3 to TRBJ1-1; 9 positions agree with TRBD1. In germline, CDR1 is MNHEY, CDR2 SVGEGT. There are 15 residues in the CDR3. V dropped 0 bases and J dropped 4; count of bases not matched to a gene: 3. The CDR3 nucleotides are TGTGCCAGCAGTTACTCGGGGACAGGGAGCACTGAAGCTTTCTTT. This encodes CASSYSGTGSTEAFF.

The V and J genes are TRBV20-1 and TRBJ1-2; weak D call: TRBD1 (6 bases). The CDR3 has 11 amino acids. V was trimmed by 0 bases and J by 13 bases, leaving 12 bases between them. Germline loops: CDR1 DFQATT, CDR2 SNEGSKA (reference sequence). The chain's CDR3 is CSARDGGHRTF. As DNA, the CDR3 is TGCAGTGCTAGAGATGGGGGGCACCGCACCTTC.

The chain recombines TRBV20-1 with TRBJ1-5; D is ambiguous. The V and J ends lost 6 bases and 5 bases respectively, with 14 bases between them. The germline V gene encodes CDR1 DFQATT and CDR2 SNEGSKA (reference sequence). CDR3 length: 13 amino acids. In nucleotides, the CDR3 is TGCAGTGCGCGGGCCTCATTAGATCAGCCCCAGCATTTT. This encodes CSARASLDQPQHF.

This clonotype was detected a few times. CDR3 residues: CASSPRTGGGTEAFF. CDR3 in DNA: TGTGCCAGCAGCCCCCGGACAGGGGGAGGCACTGAAGCTTTCTTT. The rearrangement uses TRBV9 and TRBJ1-1; 10 bases map to TRBD1. Germline CDR1 reads SGDLS; CDR2 reads YYNGEE. V shed 4 bases and J 4 bases; nucleotides not matched to a gene: 7. The length of the CDR3 is 15 residues.

As to this clonotype: Mismatch with germline at one junction end may stem from a read error. The chain couples TRBV4-1 to TRBJ2-6; D uncertain. Germline CDR1 MGHRA, CDR2 YSYEKL. The length of the CDR3 is 15 residues. The CDR3 sequence: CTSSQIATGANVLTF. For the CDR3, the DNA is TGCACCAGCAGCCAAATCGCCACGGGGGCCAACGTCCTGACTTTC.

The J gene is TRBJ2-1, the V gene TRBV19; 13 nucleotides match TRBD2. Per the germline V gene, CDR1 is LNHDA and CDR2 is SQIVND (reference sequence). This CDR3 is 16 amino acids long. The V segment lost 2 bases and the J segment 12 bases; nucleotides outside the gene matches: 10. CDR3: CASSISTSGRAKVQFF. The CDR3 DNA reads as TGTGCCAGTAGTATAAGCACTAGCGGGAGGGCCAAGGTGCAGTTCTTC. Filled out from reference TRBV19 and TRBJ2-1, the complete variable domain reads DGGITQSPKYLFRKEGQNVTLSCEQNLNHDAMYWYRQDPGQGLRLIYYSQIVNDFQKGDIAEGYSVSREKKESFPLTVTSAQKNPTAFYLCASSISTSGRAKVQFFGPGTRLTVL.

This clonotype was seen more than once but under ten times. V usage is TRBV20-1 and J usage is TRBJ2-3, with 10 bases matching TRBD2. V lost 5 bases to trimming and J lost 2 bases; unmatched junction nucleotides: 10. Germline CDR1 reads DFQATT; CDR2 reads SNEGSKA (reference sequence). This CDR3 is built from 16 residues. The CDR3 DNA is TGCAGTGCTCCATATGGGACTAGCGCGCACACAGATACGCAGTATTTT. Amino acids: CSAPYGTSAHTDTQYF.

The chain employs TRBV3-1 and TRBJ2-5; D tentatively fits TRBD1 or TRBD2 (5 bases each). Trimming pared 0 bases from V and 5 bases from J, leaving 10 bases between. The germline CDR1 and CDR2 sequences are LGHDT and YNNKEL (reference sequence). CDR3 length equals 14 residues. For the CDR3, the DNA is TGTGCCAGCAGCCAAGAGGGGGAGAGGGAGACCCAGTACTTC. Its translation: CASSQEGERETQYF.

This clonotype was counted between two and nine times. This chain connects TRBV7-9 to TRBJ1-1; no firm D call. The CDR3 length is 13 residues. Germline V CDR1 and CDR2: SEHNR, FQNEAQ (reference sequence). Deletions cut 1 base from V and 6 bases from J, with 9 bases between. The CDR3 is CASSLGGEAEAFF. CDR3 bases: TGTGCCAGCAGCTTAGGGGGAGAGGCTGAAGCTTTCTTT.

The gene calls are TRBV20-1 and TRBJ2-3; TRBD1 aligns across 9 bases. The CDR3 runs 19 residues. In germline, CDR1 is DFQATT, CDR2 SNEGSKA (reference sequence). The ends lost 0 bases at V and 1 base at J; junction bases unmatched: 14. The CDR3 nucleotides read TGCAGTGCTAGAGACCCACAGGGGGCGCGGTTCAGTGGCACAGATACGCAGTATTTT. This sequence encodes CSARDPQGARFSGTDTQYF.

The gene calls are TRBV4-1 and TRBJ1-1; a weak D match, TRBD1 (5 bases). This CDR3 has 13 residues. Germline-derived CDR1 and CDR2 are MGHRA and YSYEKL. CDR3 nucleotide sequence: TGCACCACCCAGTGGGGGACGGACACTGAAGCTTTCTTT. Protein sequence: CTTQWGTDTEAFF.

The chain combines TRBV5-1 with TRBJ2-5; TRBD2 matches at 12 bases. J gave up 11 bases and V 4 bases, and 18 bases lay outside the gene matches. Germline V gives CDR1 SGHRS, CDR2 YFSETQ. The CDR3 is 17 residues long. The CDR3 DNA reads as TGCGCCAGCAGCGGATGGACTAGCGGGACGTCCCGTAATGAGCAGTACTTC. Translation gives CASSGWTSGTSRNEQYF.

This CDR3 reads CASSQEWRPTGELFF. The CDR3, as DNA: TGCGCCAGCAGCCAAGAATGGCGGCCTACCGGGGAGCTGTTTTTT. V gene TRBV4-1 combines with J gene TRBJ2-2; D gene uncertain. The CDR3 has 15 amino acids. Germline CDR1 and CDR2: MGHRA and YSYEKL. Trimming shortened V by 0 bases and J by 5 bases, and 10 bases separated the two germline ends.

This clonotype was seen a handful of times. The rearrangement links TRBV5-1 to TRBJ1-2, with 7 bases aligning to TRBD1. The V and J ends lost 4 bases and 3 bases, in that order; junction bases with no gene match: 6. Germline loops: CDR1 SGHRS, CDR2 YFSETQ. The CDR3 length is 14 residues. This chain's CDR3 is CASSRLDRDYGYTF. DNA of the CDR3: TGCGCCAGCAGCCGCCTCGACAGGGACTATGGCTACACCTTC.

This clonotype was picked up a small number of times. This chain joins TRBV29-1 and TRBJ2-5; TRBD1 might be the D (6 bases). This CDR3 has 15 amino acids. The ends were cut back, 6 bases at V and 2 bases at J, with 19 bases in the middle. From germline, CDR1 is SQVTM and CDR2 ANQGSEA. The chain's CDR3 is CSVFGTQTSQETQYF. CDR3 nucleotide sequence: TGCAGCGTCTTCGGGACACAAACTTCTCAAGAGACCCAGTACTTC.

The CDR3 coding sequence is TGTGCCAGCAGCTTAGCCCCCCCCTGGAATGAGCAGTTCTTC. Encoded protein: CASSLAPPWNEQFF. V is TRBV7-2 and J is TRBJ2-1, with D unclear. V lost 0 bases and J 7 bases, leaving 10 bases between the germline ends. The CDR3 length is 14 residues. The germline CDR1 and CDR2 sequences are SGHTA and FQGNSA.

The chain has TRBV14 and TRBJ2-3; D ambiguous. Germline loops: CDR1 SGHDN, CDR2 FVKESK. V shed 0 bases and J shed 8 bases, with 6 bases lying between them. This CDR3 is 12 amino acids long. The CDR3 bases are TGTGCCAGCAGCCAAGAGTTGATTACGCAGTATTTT. Encoded protein: CASSQELITQYF.

The genes are TRBV5-1 and TRBJ1-4; D may be TRBD1 (5 bases). Germline V CDR1 and CDR2: SGHRS, YFSETQ. V lost 2 bases and J 2 bases, leaving 7 bases between the germline ends. The CDR3 spans 14 residues. Written as DNA, the CDR3 is TGCGCCAGCAGCTTCCGGGACACTAATGAAAAACTGTTTTTT. As protein: CASSFRDTNEKLFF.

This sequence joins TRBV7-2 and TRBJ1-6, with D possibly TRBD1 on 5 matching bases. The CDR3 contains 15 residues. From germline, CDR1 is SGHTA and CDR2 FQGNSA. V was clipped by 1 base and J by 10 bases, with 14 bases between them. The CDR3 loop is CASSLVIQGVSPLHF. The CDR3 DNA reads TGTGCCAGCAGCTTAGTGATCCAGGGAGTCTCACCCCTCCACTTT.

Here the CDR3 reads CASSQVSANTGELFF. CDR3 nucleotides: TGTGCCAGCAGCCAAGTCTCGGCGAACACCGGGGAGCTGTTTTTT. This sequence joins TRBV4-2 and TRBJ2-2; D remains unclear. V was pared by 1 base and J by 0 bases, with 6 bases between. Germline V gene lookup returns CDR1 LGHNA and CDR2 YNFKEQ. The CDR3 contains 15 residues.